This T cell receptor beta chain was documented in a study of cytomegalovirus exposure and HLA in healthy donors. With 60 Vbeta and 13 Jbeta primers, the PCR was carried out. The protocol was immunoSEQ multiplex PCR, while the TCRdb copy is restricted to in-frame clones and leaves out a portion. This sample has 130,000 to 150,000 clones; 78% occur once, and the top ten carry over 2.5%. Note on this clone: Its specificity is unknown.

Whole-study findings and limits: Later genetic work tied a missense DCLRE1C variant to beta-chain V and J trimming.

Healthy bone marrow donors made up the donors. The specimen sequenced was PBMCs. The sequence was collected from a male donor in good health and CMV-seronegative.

CDR3 amino acids: CSARSGCEAFF. Written as DNA, the CDR3 is TGCAGCGCTCGTTCGGGGTGTGAAGCTTTCTTT. This rearrangement joins TRBV29-1 to TRBJ1-1; D is uncertain. The CDR3 is 11 residues long. The V gene lost 7 bases and the J gene lost 7 bases, with 13 bases spanning the gap. Germline V gives CDR1 SQVTM, CDR2 ANQGSEA.